This entry lists 31 T cell receptor beta chains sequenced from one sample in a study of T cells expressing NK-cell markers. One entry per CDR3 protein, without DNA, is what TCRdb gives after re-calling the 5' RACE reads. This listing includes about 410,000 distinct CDR3 sequences. The sample comprised blood T cells: a sorted CD56 or NKG2C T cell subset, CD4+ or CD8+ T cells, or bulk PBMC T cells (not recorded which). The receptors stem from a woman aged 50 to 60 in good health.

The gene calls are TRBV7-9 and TRBJ1-2; with no DNA, the TCRdb D assignment of TRBD1 cannot be verified. The CDR3 runs 15 residues. Germline V CDR1 and CDR2: SEHNR, FQNEAQ (reference sequence). The CDR3 sequence: CASSPSGGSPYRYTF.

This rearrangement joins TRBV5-6 to TRBJ2-1; TCRdb proposes TRBD1, but this gene call is untestable without DNA. Germline-derived CDR1 and CDR2 are SGHDT and YYEEEE. The CDR3 totals 18 residues. CDR3 in amino acids: CASSLVVSLGAFSPEQFF.

This rearrangement joins TRBV7-2 to TRBJ1-1. The CDR3 sequence is 13 residues long. The germline CDR1 and CDR2 sequences are SGHTA and FQGNSA. CDR3 in amino acids: CASSWDLRPEAFF.

The V call is TRBV4-1, the J call TRBJ2-1; the D call from TCRdb, TRBD1, cannot be confirmed without DNA. Germline CDR1 is MGHRA and CDR2 is YSYEKL. There are 17 residues in the CDR3. The CDR3: CASSLGPGGTTYNEQFF.

The gene calls are TRBV5-1 and TRBJ1-3; the D gene TCRdb calls, TRBD1, cannot be checked with no DNA. Germline CDR1 reads SGHRS; CDR2 reads YFSETQ. The CDR3 consists of 18 residues. This CDR3 reads CASSPLPTGMGSGNTIYF.

The genes are TRBV4-1 and TRBJ2-6. Germline assignment: CDR1 MGHRA and CDR2 YSYEKL. This CDR3 is built from 13 residues. The CDR3 protein is CASSQSGANVLTF.

The rearrangement links TRBV7-7 to TRBJ2-2; the TCRdb D gene call, TRBD2, has no DNA to confirm it. This CDR3 has 16 amino acids. Germline loops: CDR1 SSHAT, CDR2 FNYEAQ (reference sequence). Here the CDR3 reads CASSFPSGRNTGELFF.

The V and J genes are TRBV4-1 and TRBJ1-5. CDR1 is MGHRA and CDR2 is YSYEKL in the germline V gene. The CDR3 loop spans 12 amino acids. The CDR3 is CASSQPYQPQHF.

The CDR3 spells CSASWGASYGYTF. The chain combines TRBV20-1 with TRBJ1-2; TCRdb gives TRBD1 as the D gene, but with no DNA this cannot be confirmed. The CDR3 sequence is 13 residues long. Germline CDR1 is DFQATT and CDR2 is SNEGSKA (reference sequence).

The chain's CDR3 is CASSTRTGGYDTQYF. V and J are TRBV7-8 and TRBJ2-3; TCRdb gives TRBD1 as the D gene, but with no DNA this cannot be confirmed. The CDR3 totals 15 residues. Germline V gene sequence: CDR1 SGHVS, CDR2 FQNEAQ.

CDR3 region: CASSPGTSHETQYF. The chain uses TRBV5-5 and TRBJ2-5; TCRdb's D gene call, TRBD2, goes unchecked for lack of DNA. Germline CDR1 is SGHKS and CDR2 is YYEKEE (reference sequence). This CDR3 has 14 residues.

V gene TRBV19 combines with J gene TRBJ2-3; TCRdb designates TRBD1, a call that cannot be tested without DNA. This CDR3 has 13 residues. The germline CDR1 and CDR2 sequences are LNHDA and SQIVND (reference sequence). The CDR3 region is CATGVTRGDTQYF.

The chain couples TRBV6-1 to TRBJ1-5; the TRBD1 assignment by TCRdb is unverifiable without DNA. This CDR3 spans 16 amino acids. Per the germline V gene, CDR1 is MNHNS and CDR2 is SASEGT. CDR3 loop: CASSEANQGLNQPQHF.

The gene calls are TRBV7-8 and TRBJ2-1; TCRdb's D call, TRBD1, is unchecked because there is no DNA. The CDR3 is 17 amino acids. Germline V gives CDR1 SGHVS, CDR2 FQNEAQ. This CDR3 reads CASSSEPGQGAVNEQFF.

The CDR3 loop reads CASRPDGLALNIQYF. J is TRBJ2-4 and V is TRBV4-2; absent DNA, TCRdb's TRBD2 call cannot be checked. The CDR3 covers 15 residues. Germline CDR1 and CDR2: LGHNA and YNFKEQ.

The rearrangement links TRBV10-2 to TRBJ1-1. Germline CDR1 and CDR2: WSHSY and SAAADI. The length of the CDR3 is 15 residues. This CDR3 reads CASTPGLLGGTEAFF.

V usage is TRBV12-3 or TRBV12-4 and J usage is TRBJ2-7; TCRdb outputs TRBD1, but without DNA this stays unchecked. This CDR3 spans 14 amino acids. The CDR3 here is CASIDRQRTYEQYF.

The chain couples TRBV5-1 to TRBJ2-5; the TCRdb call, TRBD1, lacks DNA for checking. CDR3 length: 14 residues. CDR1 and CDR2 (germline): SGHRS, YFSETQ. The CDR3: CASSPMGQEETQYF.

CDR3 in amino acids: CATQGWNYGYTF. The chain uses TRBV3-1 and TRBJ1-2; no DNA is available, so the TRBD1 call from TCRdb remains unchecked. The V gene's germline CDR1 is LGHDT and CDR2 YNNKEL (reference sequence). The CDR3 spans 12 residues.

This rearrangement joins TRBV6-1 to TRBJ1-1. Germline assignment: CDR1 MNHNS and CDR2 SASEGT. The CDR3 is 13 residues long. CDR3 amino acids: CASSGRLNTEAFF.

The chain couples TRBV24-1 to TRBJ2-1; the D call from TCRdb, TRBD1, cannot be confirmed without DNA. Germline assignment: CDR1 KGHDR and CDR2 SFDVKD. This CDR3 is built from 16 residues. The CDR3 region is CATSDADRGLDNEQFF.

V gene TRBV12-3 or TRBV12-4 combines with J gene TRBJ2-3; no DNA is available, so the TRBD2 call from TCRdb remains unchecked. CDR3 length: 11 residues. The CDR3 loop reads CASTPLDTQYF.

The chain uses TRBV11-3 and TRBJ2-5; checking the TCRdb D call of TRBD1 is not possible without DNA. Germline assignment: CDR1 SGHNT and CDR2 YENEEA. This CDR3 contains 18 residues. CDR3: CASSLGAVSSSDEETQYF.

The V call is TRBV29-1, the J call TRBJ2-5. The CDR3 spans 12 residues. The germline V gene encodes CDR1 SQVTM and CDR2 ANQGSEA. CDR3 amino acids: CSAASMTETQYF.

This chain joins TRBV5-1 and TRBJ2-1; the D call from TCRdb, TRBD1, cannot be confirmed without DNA. The CDR3 has 16 amino acids. Germline V gene lookup returns CDR1 SGHRS and CDR2 YFSETQ. CDR3 protein: CASSLIGTLVYNEQFF.

The chain carries TRBV10-3 and TRBJ2-1; no DNA is available, so the TRBD1 call from TCRdb remains unchecked. CDR1 ENHRY and CDR2 SYGVKD come from the germline V gene. The CDR3 is 13 residues long. This CDR3 reads CASRASANNEQFF.

This chain links TRBV30 with TRBJ2-5; TCRdb picks TRBD1, but there is no DNA to check that call. The germline V gene encodes CDR1 GTSNPN and CDR2 SVGIG (reference sequence). The CDR3 length is 14 residues. CDR3 residues: CAWSVGQGEVTQYF. Drawing the rest from reference TRBV30 and TRBJ2-5, the complete variable domain is SQTIHQWPATLVQPVGSPLSLECTVEGTSNPNLYWYRQAAGRGLQLLFYSVGIGQISSEVPQNLSASRPQDRQFILSSKKLLLSDSGFYLCAWSVGQGEVTQYFGPGTRLLVL.

The V and J genes are TRBV12-3 or TRBV12-4 and TRBJ2-7; TCRdb's D gene call, TRBD1, goes unchecked for lack of DNA. CDR3 length: 14 amino acids. CDR3 residues: CASGSRDGTYEQYF.

This chain joins TRBV10-3 and TRBJ2-1. The germline gives CDR1 ENHRY, CDR2 SYGVKD. This CDR3 region has 14 residues. The CDR3 is CAISDGGAHDEQFF.

The chain combines TRBV5-5 with TRBJ1-2; TCRdb lists TRBD1, though no DNA is available to test this call. The CDR3 length is 14 residues. Germline V gene data show CDR1 as SGHKS and CDR2 as YYEKEE (reference sequence). This chain's CDR3 is CASSGGQLDYGYTF. Using reference TRBV5-5 and TRBJ1-2 for the parts outside the CDR3, the full variable domain is DAGVTQSPTHLIKTRGQQVTLRCSPISGHKSVSWYQQVLGQGPQFIFQYYEKEERGRGNFPDRFSARQFPNYSSELNVNALLLGDSALYLCASSGGQLDYGYTFGSGTRLTVV.

The chain is built from TRBV12-3 or TRBV12-4 and TRBJ2-1; as DNA is missing, the TRBD2 call by TCRdb cannot be tested. CDR3 length: 14 amino acids. The CDR3 here is CASSGLARYNEQFF.